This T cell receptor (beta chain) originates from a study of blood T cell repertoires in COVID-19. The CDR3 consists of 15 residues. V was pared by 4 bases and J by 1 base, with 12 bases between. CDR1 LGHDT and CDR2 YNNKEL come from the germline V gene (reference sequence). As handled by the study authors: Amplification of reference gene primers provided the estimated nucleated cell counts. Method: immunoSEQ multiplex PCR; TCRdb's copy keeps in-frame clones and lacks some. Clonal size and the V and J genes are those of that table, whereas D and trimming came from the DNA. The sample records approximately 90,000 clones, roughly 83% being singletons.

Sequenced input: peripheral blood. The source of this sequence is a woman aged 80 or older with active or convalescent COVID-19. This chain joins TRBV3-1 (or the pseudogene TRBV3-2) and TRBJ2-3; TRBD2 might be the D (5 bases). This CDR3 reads CASSRESRGTDTQYF. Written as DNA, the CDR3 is TGTGCCAGCAGCCGGGAGTCGCGGGGCACAGATACGCAGTATTTT.